The entry below gives a single T cell receptor (beta chain) sequence along with its context. Terminally differentiated effector memory CD45RA+ cells were left out of the naive CD8 fraction, which was CD45RO-negative and positively selected for CCR7. The data originate from a study of shared clonotypes between healthy human individuals. Trimming took off 4 bases at V and 3 bases at J, with 22 bases between the two ends. The CDR3 length is 17 residues. Germline CDR1 reads SGHDN; CDR2 reads FVKESK. Profiled with immunoSEQ multiplex PCR; TCRdb holds only in-frame clones, not every one. This sample has around 1.9 million clones, with about 93% found just once.

This TCR came from a man in his late teens or twenties in good health. Some clones in this sample may be carry-over from other donors' samples. The V call is TRBV14, the J call TRBJ2-7, with D hard to call. Material: naive CD8+ T cells from PBMCs. The CDR3 bases are TGTGCCAGCAGCCGGAAAGGGTACCGACAACAGAACTACGAGCAGTACTTC. This codes for CASSRKGYRQQNYEQYF.